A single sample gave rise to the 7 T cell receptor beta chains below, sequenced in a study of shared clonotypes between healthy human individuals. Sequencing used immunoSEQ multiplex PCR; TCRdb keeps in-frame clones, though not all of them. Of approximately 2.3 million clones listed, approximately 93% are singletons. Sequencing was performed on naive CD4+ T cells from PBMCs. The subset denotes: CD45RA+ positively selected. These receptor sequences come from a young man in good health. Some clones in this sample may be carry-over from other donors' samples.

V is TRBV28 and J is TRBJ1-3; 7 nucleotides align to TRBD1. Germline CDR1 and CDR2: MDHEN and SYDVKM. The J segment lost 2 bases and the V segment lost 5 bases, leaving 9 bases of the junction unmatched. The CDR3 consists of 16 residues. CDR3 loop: CASSPSDRAPGNTIYF. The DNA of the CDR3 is TGTGCCAGCAGTCCAAGTGACAGGGCCCCTGGAAACACCATATATTTT.

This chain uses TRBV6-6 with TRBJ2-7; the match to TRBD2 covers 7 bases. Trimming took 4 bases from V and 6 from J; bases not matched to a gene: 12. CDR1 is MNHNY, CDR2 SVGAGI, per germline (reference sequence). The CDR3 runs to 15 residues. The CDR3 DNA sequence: TGTGCCAGCAGTTCTTGGGGAGGGAGGTTTAGCGAGCAGTACTTC. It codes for CASSSWGGRFSEQYF.

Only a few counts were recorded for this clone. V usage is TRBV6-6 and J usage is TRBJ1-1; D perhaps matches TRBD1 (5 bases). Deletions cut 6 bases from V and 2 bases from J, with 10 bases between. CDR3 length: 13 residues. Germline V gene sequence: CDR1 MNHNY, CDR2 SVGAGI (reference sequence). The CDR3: CASRKTDNTEAFF. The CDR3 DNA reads TGTGCCAGCAGAAAGACAGATAACACTGAAGCTTTCTTT.

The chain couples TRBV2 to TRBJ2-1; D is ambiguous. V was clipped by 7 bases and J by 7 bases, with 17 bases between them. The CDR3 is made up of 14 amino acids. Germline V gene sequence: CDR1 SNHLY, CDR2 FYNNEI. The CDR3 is CASNPVLFTNEQFF. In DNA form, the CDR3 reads TGTGCCAGCAACCCCGTCTTATTTACGAATGAGCAGTTCTTC.

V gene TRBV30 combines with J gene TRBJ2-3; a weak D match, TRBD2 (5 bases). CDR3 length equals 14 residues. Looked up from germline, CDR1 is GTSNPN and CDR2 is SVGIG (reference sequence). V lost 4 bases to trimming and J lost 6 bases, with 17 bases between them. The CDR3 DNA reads TGTGCCTGGACCAGGACTTCGGCTGAGGATACGCAGTATTTT. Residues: CAWTRTSAEDTQYF. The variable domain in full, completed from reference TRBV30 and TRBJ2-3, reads SQTIHQWPATLVQPVGSPLSLECTVEGTSNPNLYWYRQAAGRGLQLLFYSVGIGQISSEVPQNLSASRPQDRQFILSSKKLLLSDSGFYLCAWTRTSAEDTQYFGPGTRLTVL.

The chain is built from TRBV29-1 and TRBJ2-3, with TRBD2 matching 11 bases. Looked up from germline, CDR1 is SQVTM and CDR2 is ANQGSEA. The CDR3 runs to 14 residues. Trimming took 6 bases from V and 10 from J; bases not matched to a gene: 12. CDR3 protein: CSVVPLAGVVAQYF. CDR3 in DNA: TGCAGCGTCGTTCCACTAGCGGGAGTGGTAGCGCAGTATTTT.

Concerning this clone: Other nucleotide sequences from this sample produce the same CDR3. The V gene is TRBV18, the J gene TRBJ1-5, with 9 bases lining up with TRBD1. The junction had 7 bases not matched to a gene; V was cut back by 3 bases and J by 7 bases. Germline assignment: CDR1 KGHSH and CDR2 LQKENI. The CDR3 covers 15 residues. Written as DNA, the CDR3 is TGTGCCAGCTCACCTACAGGGGGCGGGGGCCAGCCCCAGCATTTT. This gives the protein CASSPTGGGGQPQHF.